Here is one T cell receptor beta chain with its context. Its specificity is not known. The germline gives CDR1 SGDLS, CDR2 YYNGEE. This CDR3 spans 15 amino acids. V was shortened by 0 bases and J by 5 bases, with 14 bases between the two germline ends. The data derive from a study of liver allograft versus peripheral blood T cells. Overall study: Comparisons were made between T cell receptor repertoires found in transplanted livers and those circulating in recipients' peripheral blood.

TCRdb recomputed calls from the reads with MiXCR, one row per CDR3 protein. The table has 5,600 or so distinct CDR3 sequences, 12% to 15% seen once. Study results and caveats: Reported data describe T cell receptor repertoires within liver allografts as differing from those in peripheral blood.

The chain has TRBV9 and TRBJ1-2, with D perhaps TRBD1 (5 bases). The receptor's source is a human patient who had a liver transplant. The graft donor may be the source of some T cells. DNA for the CDR3: TGTGCCAGCAGCGTAGTCGGAGGGACGGGATATGGCTACACCTTC. This sequence encodes CASSVVGGTGYGYTF.